These T cell receptor beta chains were read from a single sample in a study of shared clonotypes between healthy human individuals. Sequencing was performed with immunoSEQ multiplex PCR; in TCRdb, only in-frame clones are kept and a portion is missing. There are approximately 600,000 clones in the sample; roughly 95% occur only once, and over 0.1% lies in the top ten. The sample comprised naive CD8+ T cells sorted from blood. The receptor set was obtained from a woman in her thirties in good health. CDR3s include the opening cysteine and the closing phenylalanine or tryptophan. The order of the fields is V gene, clone size, J gene, D gene, CDR3 DNA, CDR3 protein. The D gene is left open where the match is weak. A clone size is listed for some rows: how often the clone was seen (once, few, many), or a class if it is expanded.

V: TRBV2; size: once; J: TRBJ2-3; D: -; DNA: TGTGCCAGCATCGGGTCAGAGAGCACAGATACGCAGTATTTT; CDR3: CASIGSESTDTQYF
V: TRBV6-5; size: -; J: TRBJ2-1; D: TRBD1; DNA: TGTGCCAGCAGTTACCCTGGACAGGGGGGAAGGAATGAGCAGTTCTTC; CDR3: CASSYPGQGGRNEQFF
V: TRBV13; size: once; J: TRBJ2-7; D: -; DNA: TGTGCCAGCAGCCTCCGGGGCCCGACGGGCGACGAGCAGTACTTC; CDR3: CASSLRGPTGDEQYF
V: TRBV4-1; size: -; J: TRBJ2-7; D: TRBD2; DNA: TGCGCCAGCAGCCACGGACTAGCGGAGGGGAGAGAGCAGTACTTC; CDR3: CASSHGLAEGREQYF
V: TRBV7-8; size: -; J: TRBJ1-2; D: -; DNA: TGTGCCAGCAGCTTAGTGGGCGCCGAAGATGGCTACACCTTC; CDR3: CASSLVGAEDGYTF
V: TRBV27; size: -; J: TRBJ2-7; D: -; DNA: TGTGCCAGCAGTTTATCAGTAGGGGGCTCCTACGAGCAGTACTTC; CDR3: CASSLSVGGSYEQYF
V: TRBV6-5; size: -; J: TRBJ1-5; D: -; DNA: TGTGCCAGCGGAGACAGCGAACTGCAGCCCCAGCATTTT; CDR3: CASGDSELQPQHF
V: TRBV29-1; size: once; J: TRBJ2-7; D: TRBD2; DNA: TGCAGCGTTGAAGTTAGCGGGAGTAATTACGAGCAGTACTTC; CDR3: CSVEVSGSNYEQYF
V: TRBV2; size: -; J: TRBJ2-1; D: -; DNA: TGTGCCAGCAGGGGGGCACCGACAGAGCAGTTCTTC; CDR3: CASRGAPTEQFF
V: TRBV23-1; size: -; J: TRBJ2-3; D: TRBD2; DNA: TGCGCCAGCAGTCAGGTGAGCGACAGGGACTGGGAAGGAGCGGGAGGGGGCTGCCCAGATACGCAGTATTTT; CDR3: CASSQVSDRDWEGAGGGCPDTQYF
V: TRBV5-5; size: -; J: TRBJ1-1; D: TRBD1; DNA: TGTGCCAGCAGCTTGGCGGCAGGGGGAGACACTGAAGCTTTCTTT; CDR3: CASSLAAGGDTEAFF
V: TRBV9; size: -; J: TRBJ1-1; D: -; DNA: TGTGCCAGCAGCCTGGGGAGAAACACTGAAGCTTTCTTT; CDR3: CASSLGRNTEAFF
V: TRBV28; size: -; J: TRBJ1-2; D: -; DNA: TGTGCCAGCAGTTTAAAAGTTGGCTACACCTTC; CDR3: CASSLKVGYTF
V: TRBV27; size: -; J: TRBJ1-2; D: TRBD1; DNA: TGTGCCAGCAGTTTATCTTCCAGGGGGCTACTCTATGGCTACACCTTC; CDR3: CASSLSSRGLLYGYTF
V: TRBV5-4; size: -; J: TRBJ1-1; D: -; DNA: TGTGCCAGCAGCTTGCGAACAGGCGGCGTAACTGAAGCTTTCTTT; CDR3: CASSLRTGGVTEAFF
V: TRBV4-1; size: few; J: TRBJ1-5; D: -; DNA: TGCGCCAGCAGCCCAGGGGTCCTCAATCAGCCCCAGCATTTT; CDR3: CASSPGVLNQPQHF
V: TRBV7-9; size: -; J: TRBJ1-2; D: -; DNA: TGTGCCAGCAGCCAACCCGGAGATGGCTACACCTTC; CDR3: CASSQPGDGYTF